These 16 T cell receptor beta chains originate from one sample sequenced in a study of follicular helper T cells after annual influenza vaccination. As to time point: 2015-2016 season, 7 days after influenza vaccination. Sequenced by immunoSEQ multiplex PCR; TCRdb stores in-frame clones only, minus some. The sample has almost 7,000 clones; 84% are singletons. Sequenced here: CXCR5- memory CD4+ T cells sorted from blood, sampled 7 days after influenza vaccination. The receptor source for this set is an adult who received the influenza vaccine.

The chain couples TRBV18 to TRBJ2-1, with 7 positions matching TRBD1. V shed 3 bases and J 7 bases; nucleotides not matched to a gene: 12. Germline-derived CDR1 and CDR2 are KGHSH and LQKENI. This CDR3 region has 16 residues. This CDR3 reads CASSPRRNRGMNEQFF. The CDR3 DNA reads as TGTGCCAGCTCACCCCGCCGGAACAGGGGAATGAATGAGCAGTTCTTC.

J is TRBJ1-1 and V is TRBV19; D gene ambiguous. This CDR3 has 14 amino acids. CDR1 is LNHDA and CDR2 is SQIVND in the germline V gene (reference sequence). Trimming left V 3 bases short and J 0 bases short, with 8 bases between. CDR3 DNA sequence: TGTGCCAGTAGTATTAAGGCGTTGAACACTGAAGCTTTCTTT. It encodes CASSIKALNTEAFF.

The chain is built from TRBV9 and TRBJ2-2, with D possibly TRBD1 on 6 matching bases. The length of the CDR3 is 15 residues. The V end lost 4 bases, the J end lost 1 base, and 11 bases lay between the germline ends. CDR1 and CDR2 (germline): SGDLS, YYNGEE. The chain's CDR3 is CASSTSTGNTGELFF. The CDR3 region has the DNA TGTGCCAGCAGCACGTCGACAGGGAACACCGGGGAGCTGTTTTTT.

The V and J genes are TRBV2 and TRBJ1-5, with TRBD1 matching 11 bases. Germline V gives CDR1 SNHLY, CDR2 FYNNEI. This CDR3 contains 15 residues. With V trimmed by 4 bases and J by 5 bases, 4 bases remained unmatched. For the CDR3, the DNA is TGTGCCAGCAGTGGGGGACAGGGGGGCGATCAGCCCCAGCATTTT. Protein sequence: CASSGGQGGDQPQHF.

The V and J genes are TRBV19 and TRBJ1-2; D unclear. CDR1 is LNHDA, CDR2 SQIVND, per germline (reference sequence). Trimming pared 7 bases from V and 6 bases from J, leaving 24 bases between. The CDR3 runs to 16 residues. The chain's CDR3 is CASTLERQGHLNGYTF. In DNA form, the CDR3 reads TGTGCCAGTACCCTAGAGCGACAAGGCCATCTAAATGGCTACACCTTC. Full variable domain (outside the CDR3, taken from reference TRBV19 and TRBJ1-2): DGGITQSPKYLFRKEGQNVTLSCEQNLNHDAMYWYRQDPGQGLRLIYYSQIVNDFQKGDIAEGYSVSREKKESFPLTVTSAQKNPTAFYLCASTLERQGHLNGYTFGSGTRLTVV.

The chain combines TRBV6-1 with TRBJ1-2; the D gene is possibly TRBD1 (5 bases). The germline gives CDR1 MNHNS, CDR2 SASEGT. Trimming removed 6 bases from V and 8 bases from J, with 19 bases in between. This CDR3 comprises 14 residues. The CDR3 reads CASRVTVGPLGYTF. CDR3 in DNA: TGTGCCAGCAGAGTGACAGTGGGCCCCCTCGGCTACACCTTC.

This clone was detected only once. This chain connects TRBV10-3 to TRBJ2-7, with TRBD1 identical over 8 bases. CDR3 length: 13 amino acids. Germline lookup yields CDR1 ENHRY and CDR2 SYGVKD. J was trimmed by 2 bases and V by 9 bases; bases with no gene match: 6. The CDR3 loop is CAIAGGDPYEQYF. CDR3 nucleotide sequence: TGTGCCATTGCAGGGGGCGACCCCTACGAGCAGTACTTC.

This clone was recorded only once. V gene TRBV9 combines with J gene TRBJ2-2; D is undetermined. This CDR3 is built from 15 residues. V lost 5 bases and J 0 bases, leaving 11 bases between the germline ends. Germline assignment: CDR1 SGDLS and CDR2 YYNGEE. This chain's CDR3 is CASSADGPNTGELFF. The CDR3 region has the DNA TGTGCCAGCAGTGCGGACGGACCGAACACCGGGGAGCTGTTTTTT. Supplemented by reference TRBV9 and TRBJ2-2, the full variable domain reads DSGVTQTPKHLITATGQRVTLRCSPRSGDLSVYWYQQSLDQGLQFLIQYYNGEERAKGNILERFSAQQFPDLHSELNLSSLELGDSALYFCASSADGPNTGELFFGEGSRLTVL.

The V call is TRBV7-2, the J call TRBJ2-3; D is unclear. The V gene's germline CDR1 is SGHTA and CDR2 FQGNSA. This CDR3 contains 12 residues. V lost 5 bases, J lost 0 bases, and 3 bases lay in between. The CDR3 nucleotides are TGTGCCAGCAGCCCCAGCACAGATACGCAGTATTTT. It specifies CASSPSTDTQYF. Complete variable domain (other parts from reference TRBV7-2 and TRBJ2-3): GAGVSQSPSNKVTEKGKDVELRCDPISGHTALYWYRQSLGQGLEFLIYFQGNSAPDKSGLPSDRFSAERTGGSVSTLTIQRTQQEDSAVYLCASSPSTDTQYFGPGTRLTVL.

CDR3 protein: CASSSQRGSNTNTEAFF. CDR3 coding DNA: TGCGCCAGCAGCTCACAGCGGGGGAGTAATACGAACACTGAAGCTTTCTTT. The V call is TRBV5-1, the J call TRBJ1-1, with D possibly TRBD1 on 5 matching bases. Trimming removed 3 bases at V and 1 base at J, with 19 bases between. This CDR3 comprises 17 residues. The germline V gene has CDR1 SGHRS and CDR2 YFSETQ. The full variable domain, in which reference TRBV5-1 and TRBJ1-1 provide the parts outside the CDR3, is KAGVTQTPRYLIKTRGQQVTLSCSPISGHRSVSWYQQTPGQGLQFLFEYFSETQRNKGNFPGRFSGRQFSNSRSEMNVSTLELGDSALYLCASSSQRGSNTNTEAFFGQGTRLTVV.

The chain combines TRBV5-1 with TRBJ2-2, with D possibly matching TRBD2 (5 bases). The CDR3 length is 15 residues. Trimming removed 3 bases from V and 8 bases from J, with 17 bases in between. Per the germline V gene, CDR1 is SGHRS and CDR2 is YFSETQ. The DNA for the CDR3 is TGCGCCAGCAGCTGGAGGACTCCGGAGAAGGGGGAGCTGTTTTTT. Protein: CASSWRTPEKGELFF.

The V call is TRBV18, the J call TRBJ2-2; D unclear. With 0 bases removed from V and 5 bases from J, the gap between germline ends came to 4 bases. Germline CDR1 and CDR2: KGHSH and LQKENI. The CDR3 consists of 13 residues. The CDR3 nucleotides read TGTGCCAGCTCACCACCGAGAACCGGGGAGCTGTTTTTT. Translation gives CASSPPRTGELFF.

The chain couples TRBV28 to TRBJ1-5, with D unresolved. The CDR3 covers 15 residues. Germline lookup yields CDR1 MDHEN and CDR2 SYDVKM. With 3 bases removed from V and 2 bases from J, the gap between germline ends came to 11 bases. The CDR3 region is CASSFANTGNQPQHF. Here the CDR3 DNA reads TGTGCCAGCAGTTTCGCGAATACTGGCAATCAGCCCCAGCATTTT.

The CDR3 sequence is CASSLEYGGTQYF. The CDR3 DNA follows: TGTGCCAGCAGCTTGGAGTATGGGGGTACGCAGTATTTT. V usage is TRBV5-6 and J usage is TRBJ2-3, with D perhaps given as TRBD1 or TRBD2 (5 bases each). The V end lost 0 bases, the J end lost 8 bases, and 10 bases lay between the germline ends. This CDR3 region has 13 residues. CDR1 SGHDT and CDR2 YYEEEE come from the germline V gene. The entire variable domain, with the rest obtained from reference TRBV5-6 and TRBJ2-3, is as follows: DAGVTQSPTHLIKTRGQQVTLRCSPKSGHDTVSWYQQALGQGPQFIFQYYEEEERQRGNFPDRFSGHQFPNYSSELNVNALLLGDSALYLCASSLEYGGTQYFGPGTRLTVL.

This clone has only one observation. The chain couples TRBV11-2 to TRBJ1-2; D may be TRBD1 (5 bases). Germline V gene lookup returns CDR1 SGHAT and CDR2 FQNNGV. Trimming cost V 5 bases and J 2 bases, with 18 bases left between them. The CDR3 extends over 16 amino acids. CDR3 in amino acids: CASSPVRGPANYGYTF. The CDR3 DNA follows: TGTGCCAGCAGCCCAGTAAGGGGCCCGGCCAACTATGGCTACACCTTC.

The V gene is TRBV11-2, the J gene TRBJ2-5, with TRBD2 as a possible D gene (5 bases). V was pared by 5 bases and J by 2 bases, with 9 bases between. CDR1 is SGHAT and CDR2 is FQNNGV in the germline V gene. This CDR3 has 13 amino acids. In DNA form, the CDR3 reads TGTGCCAGCAGCATCGGGGAGCAAGAGACCCAGTACTTC. Translating it yields CASSIGEQETQYF.